This T cell receptor beta chain comes out of a study of regulatory T cells in long-lasting Graves disease. General study findings and limits: TCR diversity in persistent Graves' patients was below that of newly diagnosed ones.

Building of the TCR beta libraries involved iRepertoire HTBI primers and Arm-PCR of CDR3 regions. TCRdb processed the multiplex PCR reads anew with MiXCR; each CDR3 protein has one entry. The sample holds 420,000 or so distinct CDR3 sequences, 16% seen once. Time point: newly diagnosed GD, antithyroid drugs for less than 3 months. PBMC-derived RNA was used for the TCR library. Diagnosing Graves' disease relied on the American Thyroid Association guidelines. The V end was cut by 3 bases, the J end by 7 bases, with 13 bases between. The CDR3 has 13 residues. Of note for this clonotype: Its matching antigen is unknown. A much larger clone differs from this one at a single base, so this may be a read error.

This sample also appeared in a second study, on T cells in Graves' hyperthyroidism and ophthalmopathy. From that second work: Pregnant or lactating patients were excluded, as were those with uncontrolled infection or other autoimmune disease.

The J gene is TRBJ2-7, the V gene TRBV12-3 or TRBV12-4; D is uncertain. Sequencing was performed on peripheral blood mononuclear cells (PBMCs), taken at new diagnosis, from a patient treated with antithyroid drugs. This sequence was found in a woman aged 18-30 years with Graves disease. CDR3 sequence (DNA): TGTGCCAGCAGTTTTTGGCAGAACAATGAGCAGTACTTC. Its translation: CASSFWQNNEQYF.